These 16 T cell receptor beta chains were sequenced from one sample in a study of T-cell memory formation after mild COVID-19. TCRdb redid the calling of the 5' RACE reads with MiXCR, one entry per CDR3 protein. The sample shows roughly 280,000 distinct CDR3 sequences, around 8% of them seen only once. Sample: PBMCs or a T cell subset sorted from them (not recorded which). All receptors derive from a man in his late teens or twenties who had mild COVID-19 (a few samples of this study predate the infection). Cell type and time point are not known.

The sample holds many counts of this clonotype. The chain is built from TRBV29-1 and TRBJ2-7, with D maybe TRBD1 (5 bases). V lost 4 bases and J lost 6, with 10 bases in between. The CDR3 consists of 11 residues. Germline lookup yields CDR1 SQVTM and CDR2 ANQGSEA. CDR3: CSVGTFGEQYF. Here the CDR3 DNA reads TGCAGCGTTGGGACATTCGGCGAGCAGTACTTC.

This clonotype was observed a handful of times. The chain has TRBV18 and TRBJ2-4; 9 positions agree with TRBD1. The CDR3 runs 15 residues. After removal of 0 bases from V and 3 bases from J, the junction contained 0 bases not matched to a gene. Looked up from germline, CDR1 is KGHSH and CDR2 is LQKENI. The CDR3 reads CASSPPGQGKNIQYF. CDR3 coding DNA: TGTGCCAGCTCACCACCGGGACAGGGCAAAAACATTCAGTACTTC. Together with reference TRBV18 and TRBJ2-4, the CDR3 gives the full variable domain: NAGVMQNPRHLVRRRGQEARLRCSPMKGHSHVYWYRQLPEEGLKFMVYLQKENIIDESGMPKERFSAEFPKEGPSILRIQQVVRGDSAAYFCASSPPGQGKNIQYFGAGTRLSVL.

This clonotype was seen only a few times. This chain uses TRBV15 with TRBJ2-2; D possibly corresponds to TRBD1 (6 bases). The CDR3 contains 17 residues. The V and J ends lost 0 bases and 3 bases respectively, with 14 bases between them. Germline V CDR1 and CDR2: LNHNV, YYDKDF (reference sequence). The CDR3 loop reads CATSRDFPGHDTGELFF. CDR3 sequence (DNA): TGTGCCACCAGCAGAGATTTCCCGGGACACGACACCGGGGAGCTGTTTTTT.

The chain is built from TRBV4-3 and TRBJ1-5; tentatively, D is TRBD1 (5 bases). CDR3 length: 18 amino acids. Trimming pared 0 bases from V and 5 bases from J, leaving 20 bases between. Germline V gene data show CDR1 as LGHNA and CDR2 as YSLEER. Here the CDR3 DNA reads TGCGCCAGCAGCCAAGAGGGTCCGCGGCAGGGTATGCATCAGCCCCAGCATTTT. Amino acid sequence: CASSQEGPRQGMHQPQHF.

The CDR3 region is CSANSGFWQTQYF. The CDR3 DNA sequence: TGCAGTGCTAATTCAGGGTTCTGGCAGACCCAGTACTTC. This chain connects TRBV20-1 to TRBJ2-5; maybe TRBD1 (5 bases). CDR3 length: 13 amino acids. Trimming removed 4 bases from V and 6 bases from J, with 15 bases in between. Germline V lookup: CDR1 DFQATT, CDR2 SNEGSKA (reference sequence).

The V gene is TRBV29-1, the J gene TRBJ2-2, with 7 bases identical to TRBD1. Germline assignment: CDR1 SQVTM and CDR2 ANQGSEA. The CDR3 runs 13 residues. V lost 6 bases to trimming and J lost 6 bases; unmatched junction nucleotides: 7. The CDR3 DNA reads as TGCAGCGTGGGACAGAGTTACTCCGGGGAGCTGTTTTTT. Translation: CSVGQSYSGELFF.

This clonotype came up many times. The chain carries TRBV5-1 and TRBJ2-3; 12 bases agree with TRBD2. CDR3 length equals 16 residues. The V and J ends lost 1 base and 5 bases, in that order; junction bases with no gene match: 5. Germline CDR1 and CDR2: SGHRS and YFSETQ. CDR3 loop: CASSLKLAGGGDTQYF. Here the CDR3 DNA reads TGCGCCAGCAGCTTGAAACTAGCGGGGGGTGGAGATACGCAGTATTTT.

The V and J genes are TRBV28 and TRBJ1-1, with D unresolved. V was shortened by 4 bases and J by 0 bases, with 12 bases between the two germline ends. The CDR3 covers 15 residues. Germline V lookup: CDR1 MDHEN, CDR2 SYDVKM. The CDR3 protein is CASSYLRAMNTEAFF. DNA of the CDR3: TGTGCCAGCAGTTACTTGAGGGCGATGAACACTGAAGCTTTCTTT.

V usage is TRBV4-3 and J usage is TRBJ2-5; D may be TRBD1 (6 bases). V lost 0 bases to trimming and J lost 6 bases, with 14 bases between them. The length of the CDR3 is 15 residues. Germline V gene data show CDR1 as LGHNA and CDR2 as YSLEER. The CDR3 bases are TGCGCCAGCAGCCAAGATGGACAGTTTAGTAAGACCCAGTACTTC. It translates to CASSQDGQFSKTQYF.

This clonotype was observed many times. V usage is TRBV7-2 and J usage is TRBJ1-4; D is uncertain. CDR1 and CDR2 from the germline V gene are SGHTA and FQGNSA. V dropped 1 base and J dropped 6 bases, with 9 bases sitting between them. This CDR3 has 14 residues. The CDR3 loop reads CASSLVGGDEKLFF. The CDR3 nucleotides read TGTGCCAGCAGCTTAGTGGGAGGCGATGAAAAACTGTTTTTT.

Only a few counts were recorded for this clonotype. The chain has TRBV6-1 and TRBJ2-3; 8 bases line up with TRBD2. This CDR3 has 15 residues. J gave up 4 bases and V 7 bases, and 10 bases lay outside the gene matches. Germline-derived CDR1 and CDR2 are MNHNS and SASEGT. The CDR3 protein is CASTDPGGAPDTQYF. The CDR3 DNA sequence: TGTGCCAGCACCGACCCCGGGGGGGCTCCAGATACGCAGTATTTT.

This clonotype has just a few counts. The CDR3 DNA follows: TGTGCCAGCAGCACCGCGGGCGGCAATCAGCCCCAGCATTTT. As protein: CASSTAGGNQPQHF. The rearrangement links TRBV7-9 to TRBJ1-5, with D uncertain. Germline V gives CDR1 SEHNR, CDR2 FQNEAQ (reference sequence). V shed 5 bases and J shed 2 bases, with 10 bases lying between them. CDR3 length equals 14 residues. The complete variable domain, with remaining parts taken from reference TRBV7-9 and TRBJ1-5, reads DTGVSQNPRHKITKRGQNVTFRCDPISEHNRLYWYRQTLGQGPEFLTYFQNEAQLEKSRLLSDRFSAERPKGSFSTLEIQRTEQGDSAMYLCASSTAGGNQPQHFGDGTRLSIL.

CDR3 DNA: TGTGCCAGCAGGCAGGGGATGGGCAATCAGCCCCAGCATTTT. Protein product: CASRQGMGNQPQHF. The chain links TRBV6-5 to TRBJ1-5; weak D call: TRBD1 (6 bases). Germline values: CDR1 MNHEY, CDR2 SVGAGI. Between the trimmed V and J ends, which lost 6 bases and 2 bases, there was a span of 11 bases. CDR3 length: 14 amino acids.

This clonotype was detected many times. This chain uses TRBV4-3 with TRBJ2-1; no definite D call. Germline CDR1 LGHNA, CDR2 YSLEER. Between the trimmed V and J ends, which lost 1 base and 3 bases, there was a span of 7 bases. The CDR3 has 14 residues. The CDR3 region is CASSQGTYYNEQFF. DNA of the CDR3: TGCGCCAGCAGCCAAGGGACCTACTACAATGAGCAGTTCTTC.

This clonotype was found many times. This rearrangement joins TRBV11-2 to TRBJ2-2; D ambiguous. The CDR3 runs 15 residues. Germline lookup yields CDR1 SGHAT and CDR2 FQNNGV. V was pared by 3 bases and J by 1 base, with 9 bases between. The DNA for the CDR3 is TGTGCCAGCAGCTTTTTGATAGAGAACACCGGGGAGCTGTTTTTT. Amino acids: CASSFLIENTGELFF. The full variable domain, rest sourced from reference TRBV11-2 and TRBJ2-2, is EAGVAQSPRYKIIEKRQSVAFWCNPISGHATLYWYQQILGQGPKLLIQFQNNGVVDDSQLPKDRFSAERLKGVDSTLKIQPAKLEDSAVYLCASSFLIENTGELFFGEGSRLTVL.

Many counts were recorded for this clonotype. J is TRBJ2-2 and V is TRBV12-3 or TRBV12-4, with TRBD2 identical over 12 bases. This CDR3 contains 15 residues. Trimming removed 4 bases from V and 6 bases from J; junction bases left unmatched: 3. The CDR3 sequence is CASSWTSGVAGELFF. The CDR3 DNA follows: TGTGCCAGCAGTTGGACTAGCGGGGTAGCCGGGGAGCTGTTTTTT.